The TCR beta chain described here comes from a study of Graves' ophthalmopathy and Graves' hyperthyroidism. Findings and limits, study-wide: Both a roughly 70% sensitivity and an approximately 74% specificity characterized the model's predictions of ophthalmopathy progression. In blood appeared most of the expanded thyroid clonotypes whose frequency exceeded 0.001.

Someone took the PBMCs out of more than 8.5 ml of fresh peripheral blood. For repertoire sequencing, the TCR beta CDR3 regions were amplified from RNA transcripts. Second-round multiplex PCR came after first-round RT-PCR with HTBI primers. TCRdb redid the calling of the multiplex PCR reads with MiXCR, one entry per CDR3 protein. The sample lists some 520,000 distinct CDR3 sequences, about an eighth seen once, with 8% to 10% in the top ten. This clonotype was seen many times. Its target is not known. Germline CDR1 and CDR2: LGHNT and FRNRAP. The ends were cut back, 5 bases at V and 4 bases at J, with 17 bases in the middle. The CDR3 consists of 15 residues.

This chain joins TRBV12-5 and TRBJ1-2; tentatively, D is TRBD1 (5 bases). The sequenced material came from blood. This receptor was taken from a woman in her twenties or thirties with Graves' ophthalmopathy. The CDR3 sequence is CASGAPGGDGYGYTF. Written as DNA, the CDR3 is TGTGCTAGTGGTGCCCCCGGAGGGGACGGCTATGGCTACACCTTC. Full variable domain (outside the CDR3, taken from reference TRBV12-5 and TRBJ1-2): DARVTQTPRHKVTEMGQEVTMRCQPILGHNTVFWYRQTMMQGLELLAYFRNRAPLDDSGMPKDRFSAEMPDATLATLKIQPSEPRDSAVYFCASGAPGGDGYGYTFGSGTRLTVV.